The 8 T cell receptor beta chains presented below share a single source sample, sequenced in a study of blood T cell repertoires in COVID-19. The table came from immunoSEQ multiplex PCR; TCRdb's copy has only in-frame clones and leaves some out. The data hold roughly 280,000 clones, with 70% to 90% observed a single time. The sample comprised peripheral blood. All receptors derive from an older woman with acute or convalescent COVID-19.

CDR3 sequence: CASSLSARGEKLFF. The CDR3 nucleotides read TGTGCCAGCAGCTTATCCGCCCGGGGTGAAAAACTGTTTTTT. The chain combines TRBV3-1 (or the pseudogene TRBV3-2) with TRBJ1-4; D unclear. From germline, CDR1 is LGHDT and CDR2 YNNKEL (reference sequence). V was trimmed by 5 bases and J by 7 bases, leaving 14 bases between them. This CDR3 comprises 14 residues.

The chain has TRBV4-1 and TRBJ2-7, with 7 bases aligning to TRBD2. The junction had 1 base not matched to a gene; V was cut back by 2 bases and J by 0 bases. Germline CDR1 reads MGHRA; CDR2 reads YSYEKL. The CDR3 spans 14 residues. The CDR3 DNA reads as TGCGCCAGCAGCCAAAGGGAGGGCTCCTACGAGCAGTACTTC. Its protein product is CASSQREGSYEQYF.

The V and J genes are TRBV6-5 and TRBJ2-7; no reliable D call. The CDR3 sequence is 14 residues long. CDR1 and CDR2 (germline): MNHEY, SVGAGI. Deletions cut 6 bases from V and 3 bases from J, with 15 bases between. For the CDR3, the DNA is TGTGCCAGCAGAAGAGGTACCGAACGCTACGAGCAGTACTTC. Translating gives CASRRGTERYEQYF.

This clone appeared a single time. The chain links TRBV20-1 to TRBJ2-1; no clear D gene. This CDR3 comprises 11 residues. Germline V gives CDR1 DFQATT, CDR2 SNEGSKA (reference sequence). Written as DNA, the CDR3 is TGCAGCCTTCGGTTGTTCAATGAGCAGTTCTTC. Translation gives CSLRLFNEQFF.

The chain recombines TRBV27 with TRBJ1-1; a possible D gene is TRBD1 (6 bases). Per germline, CDR1 MNHEY and CDR2 SMNVEV (reference sequence). The ends were cut back, 5 bases at V and 6 bases at J, with 16 bases in the middle. The CDR3 totals 14 residues. The CDR3, as DNA: TGTGCCAGCAGTCCTTCCCGGACAGCCCCTGAAGCTTTCTTT. Amino acids: CASSPSRTAPEAFF.

This clone has a handful of counts. The rearrangement joins TRBV19 to TRBJ2-5; 10 nucleotides agree with TRBD1. Germline V CDR1 and CDR2: LNHDA, SQIVND (reference sequence). The CDR3 runs to 16 residues. Unmatched junction bases numbered 13, after V lost 8 bases and J lost 4 bases. CDR3 loop: CASSPRDRGGRETQYF. CDR3 nucleotide sequence: TGTGCCAGTTCTCCCCGGGACAGGGGTGGGAGAGAGACCCAGTACTTC. Based on the CDR3 plus reference TRBV19 and TRBJ2-5, the full variable domain is DGGITQSPKYLFRKEGQNVTLSCEQNLNHDAMYWYRQDPGQGLRLIYYSQIVNDFQKGDIAEGYSVSREKKESFPLTVTSAQKNPTAFYLCASSPRDRGGRETQYFGPGTRLLVL.

CDR3 sequence: CASRTPSATNEKLFF. In DNA form, the CDR3 reads TGTGCCAGCAGGACACCCTCTGCAACTAATGAAAAACTGTTTTTT. V gene TRBV2 combines with J gene TRBJ1-4; D call uncertain. The germline V and J ends were trimmed by 6 bases and 0 bases, with 11 bases remaining between them. The CDR3 spans 15 residues. CDR1 is SNHLY and CDR2 is FYNNEI in the germline V gene.

The chain couples TRBV11-3 to TRBJ1-1; D not certain. This CDR3 contains 13 residues. With 0 bases removed from V and 5 bases from J, the gap between germline ends came to 7 bases. CDR1 and CDR2 (germline): SGHNT, YENEEA. The CDR3 spells CASSLDGSTEAFF. Written as DNA, the CDR3 is TGTGCCAGCAGCTTAGACGGGAGTACTGAAGCTTTCTTT.